Presented here are 11 T cell receptor beta chains from one specimen sequenced in a study of post-analysis software for immune sequencing data. Notes on the study in general: Compared with controls, patients had more of about 5 TRBV segments, including TRBV5-6, TRBV5-1 and TRBV20-1.

These receptors' targets are unknown. Presence of unique molecular identifiers characterized the TCR beta cDNA libraries. TCRdb re-derived calls from the PCR reads in MiXCR, one entry per CDR3 protein. The sample consists of hundreds of thousands of distinct CDR3 sequences, roughly 27% of them appearing once. Sequenced sample: blood. These receptors originate from a girl between 10 and 17 years old with multiple sclerosis.

This clonotype was recorded only once. The chain has TRBV11-2 and TRBJ2-3; either TRBD1 or TRBD2 may supply D (5 bases each). The CDR3 spans 17 residues. Trimming shortened V by 0 bases and J by 3 bases, and 16 bases separated the two germline ends. Germline V lookup: CDR1 SGHAT, CDR2 FQNNGV. The CDR3 bases are TGTGCCAGCAGCTTAGATGGCGAGGGGAAACGGACAGATACGCAGTATTTT. Amino acid sequence: CASSLDGEGKRTDTQYF.

In its sample, this clonotype was seen a few times. At one end, the junction sequence differs from germline, possibly due to a read error. The chain carries TRBV20-1 and TRBJ2-1, with TRBD2 identical over 7 bases. The CDR3 sequence is 16 residues long. From germline, CDR1 is DFQATT and CDR2 SNEGSKA (reference sequence). The CDR3 reads CSAGEAGTSSYNEQFF. In DNA, the CDR3 is TGCAGTGCTGGAGAAGCGGGGACGAGCTCCTACAATGAGCAGTTCTTC.

CDR3 coding DNA: TGTGCCAGCAGTTACACTAGCGGGGGGGGCCTATCCTACAATGAGCAGTTCTTC. Translation: CASSYTSGGGLSYNEQFF. V gene TRBV6-2 or TRBV6-3 combines with J gene TRBJ2-1, with 13 positions matching TRBD2. Per the germline V gene, CDR1 is MNHEY and CDR2 is SVGEGT. With V trimmed by 2 bases and J by 1 base, 5 bases remained unmatched. The CDR3 is 18 amino acids.

The chain carries TRBV4-3 and TRBJ1-2, with TRBD1 matching 7 bases. Germline values: CDR1 LGHNA, CDR2 YSLEER. This CDR3 contains 15 residues. V lost 3 bases to trimming and J lost 4 bases; unmatched junction nucleotides: 8. CDR3 DNA: TGCGCCAGCAGCCATGACAGGGAGGTTAGCTATGGCTACACCTTC. It codes for CASSHDREVSYGYTF.

This clonotype was seen a handful of times. This chain joins TRBV5-4 and TRBJ2-7; D is possibly TRBD2 (6 bases). Germline CDR1 SGHNT, CDR2 YYREEE (reference sequence). This CDR3 contains 14 residues. V lost 5 bases, J lost 3 bases, and 15 bases lay in between. This CDR3 is CASSFGGDSYEQYF. DNA of the CDR3: TGTGCCAGCAGTTTCGGCGGGGATAGCTACGAGCAGTACTTC.

J is TRBJ2-4 and V is TRBV14; TRBD2 matches at 16 bases. The CDR3 has 19 amino acids. V dropped 4 bases and J dropped 1; count of bases not matched to a gene: 7. Germline V lookup: CDR1 SGHDN, CDR2 FVKESK. The CDR3: CASSPGLAGGGSAKNIQYF. The CDR3, as DNA: TGTGCCAGCAGCCCGGGACTAGCGGGAGGGGGGAGTGCCAAAAACATTCAGTACTTC.

Many counts were recorded for this clonotype. V and J are TRBV7-9 and TRBJ1-1; possibly TRBD1 for D (6 bases). This CDR3 has 14 amino acids. Germline V gene data show CDR1 as SEHNR and CDR2 as FQNEAQ (reference sequence). V was clipped by 2 bases and J by 4 bases, with 11 bases between them. CDR3 DNA sequence: TGTGCCAGCAGCTTAAAAACAGGGATCACTGAAGCTTTCTTT. Amino acids: CASSLKTGITEAFF.

For this clonotype: One end of the junction varies from germline; a read error may be responsible. This chain joins TRBV2 and TRBJ2-5; D is undetermined. Germline V gene data show CDR1 as SNHLY and CDR2 as FYNNEI. The CDR3 has 11 residues. The DNA of the CDR3 is TGTACCAGCAACCTACAAGAGACCCAGTACTTC. Translated: CTSNLQETQYF.

This clonotype was observed a few times. This chain connects TRBV6-6 to TRBJ1-1, with a possible D match to TRBD1 (6 bases). V was trimmed by 0 bases and J by 6 bases, leaving 11 bases between them. The CDR3 sequence is 14 residues long. Germline loops: CDR1 MNHNY, CDR2 SVGAGI (reference sequence). The CDR3 bases are TGTGCCAGCAGTTACTCGATCGGGGGCTCTGAAGCTTTCTTT. It codes for CASSYSIGGSEAFF.

The chain has TRBV24-1 and TRBJ1-1; possibly TRBD1 for D (6 bases). Looked up from germline, CDR1 is KGHDR and CDR2 is SFDVKD. Trimming pared 9 bases from V and 6 bases from J, leaving 16 bases between. The CDR3 is 13 amino acids. The CDR3 DNA follows: TGTGCCACCGAGGGGGAGGGGGGCGCTGAAGCTTTCTTT. This codes for CATEGEGGAEAFF.

The chain recombines TRBV20-1 with TRBJ2-7, with D perhaps TRBD1 (5 bases). The DNA matches TRBJ2-5 better at its end, which makes the J call doubtful. Germline lookup yields CDR1 DFQATT and CDR2 SNEGSKA (reference sequence). The CDR3 spans 12 residues. This CDR3 reads CSATRGRETQYF. In DNA, the CDR3 is TGCAGTGCTACAAGGGGTCGGGAGACCCAGTACTTC.